The clone carrying this T cell receptor (beta chain) showed up just a few times. This record comes from a study of Ad26.COV2.S vaccination and SARS-CoV-2 variants. Repertoires were generated with immunoSEQ multiplex PCR, while TCRdb's copy carries only in-frame clones and drops some. This sample has approximately 90,000 clones, with around 82% found just once. Material: peripheral blood, obtained after recovery from COVID-19. This sequence was found in a human donor who had recovered from COVID-19.

CDR3 coding DNA: TGTGCCAGCAGTGAATCGAGGGGAATTCAAGAGACCCAGTACTTC. It translates to CASSESRGIQETQYF. J is TRBJ2-5 and V is TRBV25-1, with D possibly called TRBD1 or TRBD2 (5 bases each). This CDR3 spans 15 amino acids. From germline, CDR1 is MGHDK and CDR2 SYGVNS. Deletions cut 1 base from V and 2 bases from J, with 11 bases between.